These 3 T cell receptor beta chains share one sample of origin, sequenced in a study of CD8 T cells in Susac syndrome. Random hexamers served to reverse transcribe about 0.45 to 1 ug RNA. TCRdb itself ran the immunoSEQ multiplex PCR reads through MiXCR, one entry per CDR3 protein. The table has 100,000 to 150,000 distinct CDR3 sequences, nearly 96% seen once. Sequencing used CD4+ T cells from PBMCs. The receptors here all came from a human donor with Susac syndrome.

This chain's CDR3 is CAISKASGRYNEQFF. The CDR3 DNA is TGTGCCATCAGTAAGGCTAGCGGGAGATACAATGAGCAGTTCTTC. The rearrangement joins TRBV10-3 to TRBJ2-1, with 10 positions matching TRBD2. This CDR3 is 15 amino acids long. Trimming removed 5 bases from V and 4 bases from J; junction bases left unmatched: 5. Germline CDR1 is ENHRY and CDR2 is SYGVKD.

This chain uses TRBV5-1 with TRBJ2-1, with D uncertain. The CDR3 runs to 15 residues. CDR1 SGHRS and CDR2 YFSETQ come from the germline V gene. V was pared by 0 bases and J by 0 bases, with 7 bases between. CDR3 amino acids: CASSLEARSYNEQFF. The DNA of the CDR3 is TGCGCCAGCAGCTTGGAGGCCCGCTCCTACAATGAGCAGTTCTTC.

V is TRBV12-3 or TRBV12-4 and J is TRBJ2-1; 9 bases are a match to TRBD1. This CDR3 is built from 16 residues. V shed 4 bases, J shed 7 bases, and the junction held 11 bases outside the gene matches. The CDR3 DNA reads as TGTGCCAGCAGTTCCGGGGACAGGGTTGGACGGAATGAGCAGTTCTTC. It is translated as CASSSGDRVGRNEQFF.